This T cell receptor (beta chain) was obtained from a study of T cell responses to AZD1222 COVID-19 vaccine. Study results and limitations: The donors showed a predominance of white British ancestry and of females, with possible underestimation of clonal diversity. CD4 TCRs associated with vaccination spanned spike, dominating at 160-218 and 743-854.

Profiling relied on immunoSEQ multiplex PCR, and the TCRdb table lists in-frame clones only, not all of them. The sample has roughly 93,000 clones, 75% to 90% seen once. This CDR3 region has 15 residues. Germline CDR1 is LGHNA and CDR2 is YNFKEQ. Details on this clone: Its matching antigen is unknown. The germline gene is not matched at one end of the junction; a read error may be the cause.

Sequencing was performed on peripheral blood, taken on day 0 of AZD1222 vaccination. The receptor was isolated from an adult in good health. The J gene is TRBJ2-1, the V gene TRBV4-2, with 11 nucleotides matching TRBD2. The CDR3 bases are TGTGTCAGCAGCCAACTAGCGGGAGTTGAGGGTGAGCAGTTCTTC. Translating gives CVSSQLAGVEGEQFF.